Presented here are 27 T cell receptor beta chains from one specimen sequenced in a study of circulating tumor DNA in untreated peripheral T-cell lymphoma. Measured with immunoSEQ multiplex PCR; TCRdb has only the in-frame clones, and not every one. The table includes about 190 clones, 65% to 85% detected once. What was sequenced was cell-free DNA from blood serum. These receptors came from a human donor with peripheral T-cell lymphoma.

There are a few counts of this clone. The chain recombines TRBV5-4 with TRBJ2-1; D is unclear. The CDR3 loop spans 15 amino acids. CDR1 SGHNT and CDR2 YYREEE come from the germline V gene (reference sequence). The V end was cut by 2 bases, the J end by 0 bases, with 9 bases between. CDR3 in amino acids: CASSLGPSSYNEQFF. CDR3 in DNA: TGTGCCAGCAGCTTAGGGCCGTCCTCCTACAATGAGCAGTTCTTC. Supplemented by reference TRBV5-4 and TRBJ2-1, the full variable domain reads ETGVTQSPTHLIKTRGQQVTLRCSSQSGHNTVSWYQQALGQGPQFIFQYYREEENGRGNFPPRFSGLQFPNYSSELNVNALELDDSALYLCASSLGPSSYNEQFFGPGTRLTVL.

Here the CDR3 DNA reads TGTGCCAGCGGCCGGTTTCGGTCACCCCTCCACTTT. As protein: CASGRFRSPLHF. The chain carries TRBV6-5 and TRBJ1-6; D not certain. The V gene's germline CDR1 is MNHEY and CDR2 SVGAGI. V lost 8 bases, J lost 10 bases, and 12 bases lay in between. The CDR3 sequence is 12 residues long.

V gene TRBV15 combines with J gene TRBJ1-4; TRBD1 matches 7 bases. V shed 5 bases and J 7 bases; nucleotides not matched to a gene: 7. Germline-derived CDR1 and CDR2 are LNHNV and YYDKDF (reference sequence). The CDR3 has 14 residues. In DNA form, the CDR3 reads TGTGCCACCAGCCACTCAGGGGGAAGTGAAAAACTGTTTTTT. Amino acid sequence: CATSHSGGSEKLFF.

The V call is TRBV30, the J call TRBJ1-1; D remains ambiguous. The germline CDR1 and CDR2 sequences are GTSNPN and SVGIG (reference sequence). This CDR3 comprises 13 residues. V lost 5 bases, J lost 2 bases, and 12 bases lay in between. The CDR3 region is CAWHLTRNTEAFF. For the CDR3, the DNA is TGTGCCTGGCACTTGACGCGCAACACTGAAGCTTTCTTT.

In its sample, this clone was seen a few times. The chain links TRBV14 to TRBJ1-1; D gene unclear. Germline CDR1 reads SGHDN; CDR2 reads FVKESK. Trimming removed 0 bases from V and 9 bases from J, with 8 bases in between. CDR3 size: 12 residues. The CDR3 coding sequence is TGTGCCAGCAGCCAAGACGCGAGGAAAGCTTTCTTT. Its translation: CASSQDARKAFF. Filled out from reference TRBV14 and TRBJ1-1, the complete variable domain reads EAGVTQFPSHSVIEKGQTVTLRCDPISGHDNLYWYRRVMGKEIKFLLHFVKESKQDESGMPNNRFLAERTGGTYSTLKVQPAELEDSGVYFCASSQDARKAFFGQGTRLTVV.

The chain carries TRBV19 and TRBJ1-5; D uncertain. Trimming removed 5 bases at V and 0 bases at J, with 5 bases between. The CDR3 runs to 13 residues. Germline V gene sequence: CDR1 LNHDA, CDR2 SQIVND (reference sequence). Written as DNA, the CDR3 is TGTGCCAGTAGTGTTAATAGCAATCAGCCCCAGCATTTT. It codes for CASSVNSNQPQHF.

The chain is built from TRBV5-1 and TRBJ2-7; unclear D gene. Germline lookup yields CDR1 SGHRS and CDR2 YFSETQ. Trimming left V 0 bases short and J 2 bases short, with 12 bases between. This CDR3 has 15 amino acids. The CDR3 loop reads CASSLAPGLTYEQYF. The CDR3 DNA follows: TGCGCCAGCAGCTTGGCACCGGGTTTAACCTACGAGCAGTACTTC. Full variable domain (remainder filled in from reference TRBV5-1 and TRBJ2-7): KAGVTQTPRYLIKTRGQQVTLSCSPISGHRSVSWYQQTPGQGLQFLFEYFSETQRNKGNFPGRFSGRQFSNSRSEMNVSTLELGDSALYLCASSLAPGLTYEQYFGPGTRLTVT.

The CDR3 loop reads CAISESSYLNTEAFF. CDR3 coding DNA: TGTGCCATCAGTGAGTCGAGTTACCTGAACACTGAAGCTTTCTTT. This rearrangement joins TRBV10-3 to TRBJ1-1, with D unresolved. Germline lookup yields CDR1 ENHRY and CDR2 SYGVKD. The CDR3 consists of 15 residues. Trimming took off 0 bases at V and 0 bases at J, with 8 bases between the two ends.

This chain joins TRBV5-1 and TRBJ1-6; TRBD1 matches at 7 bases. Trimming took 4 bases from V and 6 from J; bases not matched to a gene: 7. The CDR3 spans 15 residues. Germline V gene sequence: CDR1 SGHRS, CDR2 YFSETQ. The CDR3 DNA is TGCGCCAGCAGCACCGACAGGGCAGGTAATTCACCCCTCCACTTT. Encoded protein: CASSTDRAGNSPLHF.

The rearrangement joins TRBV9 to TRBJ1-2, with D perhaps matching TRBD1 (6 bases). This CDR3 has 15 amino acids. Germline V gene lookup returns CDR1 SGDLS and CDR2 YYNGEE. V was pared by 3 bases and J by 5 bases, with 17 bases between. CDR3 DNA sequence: TGTGCCAGCAGCGCCCCCGAGGGGGGGGCATATGGCTACACCTTC. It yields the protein CASSAPEGGAYGYTF.

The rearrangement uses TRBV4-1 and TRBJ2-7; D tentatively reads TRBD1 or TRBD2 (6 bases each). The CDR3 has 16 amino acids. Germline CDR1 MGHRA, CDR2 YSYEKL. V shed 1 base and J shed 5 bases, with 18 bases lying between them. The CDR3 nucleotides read TGCGCCAGCAGCCAAGGTCTCTCGGGGGCTTATAACGAGCAGTACTTC. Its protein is CASSQGLSGAYNEQYF.

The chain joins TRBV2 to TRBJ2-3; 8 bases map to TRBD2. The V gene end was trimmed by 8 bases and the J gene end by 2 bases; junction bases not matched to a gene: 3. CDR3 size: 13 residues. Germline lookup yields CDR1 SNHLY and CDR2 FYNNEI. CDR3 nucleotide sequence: TGTGCCAGCCAGCGGGGGTTCACAGATACGCAGTATTTT. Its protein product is CASQRGFTDTQYF.

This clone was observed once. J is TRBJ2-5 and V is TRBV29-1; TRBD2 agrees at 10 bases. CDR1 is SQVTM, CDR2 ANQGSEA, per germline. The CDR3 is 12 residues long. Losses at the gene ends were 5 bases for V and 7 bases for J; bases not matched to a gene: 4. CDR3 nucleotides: TGCAGCGTTTTCAGCGGGGGGGGGACCCAGTACTTC. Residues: CSVFSGGGTQYF.

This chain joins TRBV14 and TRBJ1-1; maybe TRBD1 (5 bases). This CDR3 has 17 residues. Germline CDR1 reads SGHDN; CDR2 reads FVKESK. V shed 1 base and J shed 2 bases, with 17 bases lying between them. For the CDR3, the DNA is TGTGCCAGCAGCCAAGGGGGCGCGATTGTGGGAAACACTGAAGCTTTCTTT. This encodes CASSQGGAIVGNTEAFF.

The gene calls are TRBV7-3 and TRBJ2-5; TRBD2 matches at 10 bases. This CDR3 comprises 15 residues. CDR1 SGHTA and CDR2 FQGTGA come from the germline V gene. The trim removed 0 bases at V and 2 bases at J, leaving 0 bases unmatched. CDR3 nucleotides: TGTGCCAGCAGCTTAACAGCGGGGGGGCAAGAGACCCAGTACTTC. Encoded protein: CASSLTAGGQETQYF.

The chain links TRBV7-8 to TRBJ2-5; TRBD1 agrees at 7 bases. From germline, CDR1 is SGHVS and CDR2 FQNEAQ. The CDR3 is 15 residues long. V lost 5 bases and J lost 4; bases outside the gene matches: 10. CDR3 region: CASSPNLDRRETQYF. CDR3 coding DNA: TGTGCCAGCAGCCCCAATCTGGACAGGCGAGAGACCCAGTACTTC.

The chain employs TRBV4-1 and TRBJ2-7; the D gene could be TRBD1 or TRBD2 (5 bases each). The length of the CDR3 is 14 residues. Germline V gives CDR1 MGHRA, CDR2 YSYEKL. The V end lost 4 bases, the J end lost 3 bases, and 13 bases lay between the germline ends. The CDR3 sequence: CASSLPGTVYEQYF. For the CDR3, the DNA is TGCGCCAGCAGCCTCCCCGGGACCGTCTACGAGCAGTACTTC.

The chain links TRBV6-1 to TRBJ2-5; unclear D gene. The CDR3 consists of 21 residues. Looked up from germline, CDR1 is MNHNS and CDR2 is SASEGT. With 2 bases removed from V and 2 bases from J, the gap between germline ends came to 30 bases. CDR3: CASSEFVPRGVYQEDQETQYF. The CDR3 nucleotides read TGTGCCAGCAGTGAATTTGTTCCAAGAGGTGTCTATCAGGAAGATCAAGAGACCCAGTACTTC.

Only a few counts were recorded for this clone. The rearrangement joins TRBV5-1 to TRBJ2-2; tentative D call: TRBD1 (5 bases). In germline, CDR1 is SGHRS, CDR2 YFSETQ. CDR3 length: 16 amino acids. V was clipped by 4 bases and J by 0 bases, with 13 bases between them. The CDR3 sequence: CASSPRQNPNTGELFF. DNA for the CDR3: TGCGCCAGCAGCCCCAGACAGAACCCGAACACCGGGGAGCTGTTTTTT.

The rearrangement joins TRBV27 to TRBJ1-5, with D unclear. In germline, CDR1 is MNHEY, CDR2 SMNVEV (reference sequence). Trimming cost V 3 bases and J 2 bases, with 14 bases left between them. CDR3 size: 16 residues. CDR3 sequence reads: CASSFRGEDRNQPQHF. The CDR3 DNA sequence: TGTGCCAGCAGTTTTCGGGGAGAGGATCGCAATCAGCCCCAGCATTTT.

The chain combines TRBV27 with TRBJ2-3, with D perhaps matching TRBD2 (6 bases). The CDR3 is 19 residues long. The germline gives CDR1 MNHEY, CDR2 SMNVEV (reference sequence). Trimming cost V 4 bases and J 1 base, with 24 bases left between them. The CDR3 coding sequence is TGTGCCAGCAGTTATGGGGTTGGACCCGGAGGGCTTGGCACAGATACGCAGTATTTT. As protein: CASSYGVGPGGLGTDTQYF.

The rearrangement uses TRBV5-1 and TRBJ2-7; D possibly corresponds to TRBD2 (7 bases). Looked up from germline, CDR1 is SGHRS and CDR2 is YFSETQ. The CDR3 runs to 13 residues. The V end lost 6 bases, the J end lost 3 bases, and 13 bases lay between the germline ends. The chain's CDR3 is CASNREGFYEQYF. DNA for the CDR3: TGCGCCAGCAACAGGGAGGGTTTCTACGAGCAGTACTTC.

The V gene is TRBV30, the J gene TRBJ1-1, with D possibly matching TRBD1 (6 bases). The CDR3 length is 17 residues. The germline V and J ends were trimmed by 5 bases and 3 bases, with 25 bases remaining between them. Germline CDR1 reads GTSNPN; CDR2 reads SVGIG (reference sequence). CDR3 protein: CAWAQLGGLVLDTEAFF. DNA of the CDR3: TGTGCCTGGGCCCAACTCGGGGGGCTGGTTTTAGACACTGAAGCTTTCTTT. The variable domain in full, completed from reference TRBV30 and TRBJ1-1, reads SQTIHQWPATLVQPVGSPLSLECTVEGTSNPNLYWYRQAAGRGLQLLFYSVGIGQISSEVPQNLSASRPQDRQFILSSKKLLLSDSGFYLCAWAQLGGLVLDTEAFFGQGTRLTVV.

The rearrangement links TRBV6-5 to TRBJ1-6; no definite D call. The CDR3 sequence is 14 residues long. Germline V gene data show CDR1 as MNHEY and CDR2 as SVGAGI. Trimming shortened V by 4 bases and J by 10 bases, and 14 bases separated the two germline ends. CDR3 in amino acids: CASSSKGISSPLHF. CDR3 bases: TGTGCCAGCAGTTCTAAGGGAATAAGCTCACCCCTCCACTTT.

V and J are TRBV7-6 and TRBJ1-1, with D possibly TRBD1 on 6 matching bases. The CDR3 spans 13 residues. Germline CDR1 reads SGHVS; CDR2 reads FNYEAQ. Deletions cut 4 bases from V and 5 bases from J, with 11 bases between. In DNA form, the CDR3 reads TGTGCCAGCAGCTCGTACAGGGTTACTGAAGCTTTCTTT. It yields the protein CASSSYRVTEAFF. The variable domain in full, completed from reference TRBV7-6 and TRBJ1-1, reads GAGVSQSPRYKVTKRGQDVALRCDPISGHVSLYWYRQALGQGPEFLTYFNYEAQQDKSGLPNDRFSAERPEGSISTLTIQRTEQRDSAMYRCASSSYRVTEAFFGQGTRLTVV.

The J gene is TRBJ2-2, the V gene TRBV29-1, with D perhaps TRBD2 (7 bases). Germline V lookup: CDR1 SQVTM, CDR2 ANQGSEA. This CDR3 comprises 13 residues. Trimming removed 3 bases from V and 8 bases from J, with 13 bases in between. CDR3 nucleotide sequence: TGCAGCGTTGACGCGGGGGCTAGGGGGGAGCTGTTTTTT. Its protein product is CSVDAGARGELFF.

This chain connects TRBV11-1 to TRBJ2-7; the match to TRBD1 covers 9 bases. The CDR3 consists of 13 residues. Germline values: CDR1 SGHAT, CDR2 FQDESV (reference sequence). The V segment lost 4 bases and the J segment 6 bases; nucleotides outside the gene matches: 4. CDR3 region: CASSWDRVGEQYF. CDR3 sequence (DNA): TGTGCCAGCAGCTGGGACAGGGTCGGCGAGCAGTACTTC.